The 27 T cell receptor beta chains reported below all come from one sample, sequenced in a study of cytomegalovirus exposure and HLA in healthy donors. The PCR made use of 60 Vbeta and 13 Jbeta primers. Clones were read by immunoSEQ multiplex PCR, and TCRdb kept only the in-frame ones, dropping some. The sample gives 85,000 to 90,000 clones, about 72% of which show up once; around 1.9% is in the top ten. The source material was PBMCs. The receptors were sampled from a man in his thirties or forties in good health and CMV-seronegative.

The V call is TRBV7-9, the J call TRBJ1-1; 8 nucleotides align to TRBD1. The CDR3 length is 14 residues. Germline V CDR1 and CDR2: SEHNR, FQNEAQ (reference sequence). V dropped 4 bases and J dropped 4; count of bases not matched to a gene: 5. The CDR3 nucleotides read TGTGCCAGCAGCTCACCAGGGGGCGGCACTGAAGCTTTCTTT. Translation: CASSSPGGGTEAFF.

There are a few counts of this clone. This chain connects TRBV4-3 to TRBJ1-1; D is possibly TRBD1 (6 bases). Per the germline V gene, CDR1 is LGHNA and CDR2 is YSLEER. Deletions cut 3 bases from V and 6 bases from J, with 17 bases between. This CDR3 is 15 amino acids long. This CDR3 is CASSHSDSVKAEAFF. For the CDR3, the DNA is TGCGCCAGCAGCCATTCGGACAGTGTCAAGGCTGAAGCTTTCTTT.

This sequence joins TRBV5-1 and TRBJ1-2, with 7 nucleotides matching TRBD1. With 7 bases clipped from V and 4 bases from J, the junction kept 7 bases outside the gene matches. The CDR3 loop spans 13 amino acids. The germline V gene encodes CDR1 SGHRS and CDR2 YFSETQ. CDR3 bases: TGCGCCAGCTCTGGGGGACAGACCTATGGCTACACCTTC. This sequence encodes CASSGGQTYGYTF.

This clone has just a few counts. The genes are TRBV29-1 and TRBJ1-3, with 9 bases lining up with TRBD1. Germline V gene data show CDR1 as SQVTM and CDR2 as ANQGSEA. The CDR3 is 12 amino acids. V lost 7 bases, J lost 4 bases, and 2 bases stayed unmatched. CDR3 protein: CSAGTGGNTIYF. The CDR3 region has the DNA TGCAGCGCCGGGACAGGGGGAAACACCATATATTTT.

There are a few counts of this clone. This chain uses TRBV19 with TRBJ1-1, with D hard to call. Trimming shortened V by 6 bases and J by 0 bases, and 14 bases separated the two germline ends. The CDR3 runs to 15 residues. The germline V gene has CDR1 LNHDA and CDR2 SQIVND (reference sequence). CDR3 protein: CASRLSMSMNTEAFF. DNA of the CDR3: TGTGCCAGTAGGTTAAGTATGAGTATGAACACTGAAGCTTTCTTT.

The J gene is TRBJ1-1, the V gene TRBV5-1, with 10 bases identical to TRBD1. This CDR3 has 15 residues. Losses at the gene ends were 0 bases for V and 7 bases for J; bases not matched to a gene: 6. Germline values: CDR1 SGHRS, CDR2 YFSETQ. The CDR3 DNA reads TGCGCCAGCAGCTTGGCCGGGACAGGGGCACGTGAAGCTTTCTTT. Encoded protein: CASSLAGTGAREAFF.

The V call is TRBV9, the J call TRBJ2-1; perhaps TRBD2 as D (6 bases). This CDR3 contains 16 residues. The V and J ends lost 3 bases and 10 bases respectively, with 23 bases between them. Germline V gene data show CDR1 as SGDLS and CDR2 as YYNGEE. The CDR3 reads CASSAEVGRRFEEQFF. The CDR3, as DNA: TGTGCCAGCAGCGCCGAGGTCGGGAGAAGGTTTGAAGAGCAGTTCTTC.

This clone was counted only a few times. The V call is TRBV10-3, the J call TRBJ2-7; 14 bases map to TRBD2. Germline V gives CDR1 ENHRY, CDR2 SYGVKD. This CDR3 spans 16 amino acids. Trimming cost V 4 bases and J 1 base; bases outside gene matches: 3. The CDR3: CAISGTSGGISYEQYF. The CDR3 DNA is TGTGCCATCAGTGGGACTAGCGGGGGGATATCCTACGAGCAGTACTTC.

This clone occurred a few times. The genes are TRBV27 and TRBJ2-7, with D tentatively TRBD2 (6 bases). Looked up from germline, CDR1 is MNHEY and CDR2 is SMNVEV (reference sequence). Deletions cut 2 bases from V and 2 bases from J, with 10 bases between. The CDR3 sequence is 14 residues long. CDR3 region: CASSLRGKTYEQYF. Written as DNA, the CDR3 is TGTGCCAGCAGTTTACGGGGGAAAACCTACGAGCAGTACTTC.

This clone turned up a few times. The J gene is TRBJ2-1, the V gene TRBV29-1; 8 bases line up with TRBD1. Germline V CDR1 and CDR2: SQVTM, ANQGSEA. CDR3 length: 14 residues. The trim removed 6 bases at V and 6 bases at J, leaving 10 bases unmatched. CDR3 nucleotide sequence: TGCAGCGTCACGACAGGGGCTTGGATCAATGAGCAGTTCTTC. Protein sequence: CSVTTGAWINEQFF.

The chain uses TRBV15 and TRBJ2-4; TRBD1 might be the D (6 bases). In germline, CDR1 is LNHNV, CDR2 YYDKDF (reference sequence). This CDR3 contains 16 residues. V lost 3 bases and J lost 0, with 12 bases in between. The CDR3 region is CATSSRDKLAKNIQYF. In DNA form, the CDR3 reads TGTGCCACCAGCAGTAGGGACAAACTAGCCAAAAACATTCAGTACTTC.

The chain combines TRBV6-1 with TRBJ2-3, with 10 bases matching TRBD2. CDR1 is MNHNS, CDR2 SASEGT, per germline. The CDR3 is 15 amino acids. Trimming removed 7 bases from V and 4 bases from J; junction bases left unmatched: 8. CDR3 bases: TGTGCCAGCACTAGCGGGAGTAGGGTTGCAGATACGCAGTATTTT. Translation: CASTSGSRVADTQYF.

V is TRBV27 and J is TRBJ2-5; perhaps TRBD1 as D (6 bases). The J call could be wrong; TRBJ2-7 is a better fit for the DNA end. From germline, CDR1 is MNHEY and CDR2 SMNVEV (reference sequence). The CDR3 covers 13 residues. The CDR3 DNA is TGTGCCAGCAGTCCGCAGGGGTACTACGAGCAGTACTTC. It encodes CASSPQGYYEQYF.

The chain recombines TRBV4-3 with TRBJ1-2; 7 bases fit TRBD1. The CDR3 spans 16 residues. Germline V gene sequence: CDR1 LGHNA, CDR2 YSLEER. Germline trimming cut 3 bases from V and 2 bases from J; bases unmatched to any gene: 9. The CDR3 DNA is TGCGCCAGCAGCCACGTAACAGGGGAAACAAACTATGGCTACACCTTC. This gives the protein CASSHVTGETNYGYTF.

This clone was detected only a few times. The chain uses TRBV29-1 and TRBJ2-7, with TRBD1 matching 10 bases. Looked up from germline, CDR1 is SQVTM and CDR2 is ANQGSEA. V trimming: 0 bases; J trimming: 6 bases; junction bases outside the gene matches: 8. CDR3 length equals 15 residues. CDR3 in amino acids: CSVEDLDRGLCEQYF. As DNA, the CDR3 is TGCAGCGTTGAAGATTTAGACAGGGGGCTTTGCGAGCAGTACTTC.

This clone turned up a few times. CDR3 region: CASSIDPDRGVSGNTIYF. The CDR3 DNA sequence: TGTGCCAGTAGTATAGACCCCGACAGGGGAGTCTCTGGAAACACCATATATTTT. This chain uses TRBV19 with TRBJ1-3; 8 positions match TRBD1. J lost 0 bases, V lost 0 bases, and 7 bases had no gene match. The length of the CDR3 is 18 residues. Germline CDR1 is LNHDA and CDR2 is SQIVND (reference sequence). Supplemented by reference TRBV19 and TRBJ1-3, the full variable domain reads DGGITQSPKYLFRKEGQNVTLSCEQNLNHDAMYWYRQDPGQGLRLIYYSQIVNDFQKGDIAEGYSVSREKKESFPLTVTSAQKNPTAFYLCASSIDPDRGVSGNTIYFGEGSWLTVV.

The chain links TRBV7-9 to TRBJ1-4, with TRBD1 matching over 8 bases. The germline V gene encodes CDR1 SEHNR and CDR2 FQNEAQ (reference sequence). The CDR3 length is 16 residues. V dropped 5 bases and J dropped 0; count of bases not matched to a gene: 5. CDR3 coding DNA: TGTGCCAGCAGCGAGGACAGGGACGCAACTAATGAAAAACTGTTTTTT. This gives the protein CASSEDRDATNEKLFF.

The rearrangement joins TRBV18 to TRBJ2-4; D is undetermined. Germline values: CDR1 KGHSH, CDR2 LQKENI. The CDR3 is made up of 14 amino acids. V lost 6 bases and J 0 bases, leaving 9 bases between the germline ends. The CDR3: CASSIQLAKNIQYF. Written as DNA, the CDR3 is TGTGCCAGCTCGATACAGTTAGCCAAAAACATTCAGTACTTC.

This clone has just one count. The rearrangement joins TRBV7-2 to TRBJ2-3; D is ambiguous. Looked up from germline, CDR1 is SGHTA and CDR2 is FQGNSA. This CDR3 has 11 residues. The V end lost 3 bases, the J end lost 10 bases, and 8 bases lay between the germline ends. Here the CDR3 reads CASSFERAQYF. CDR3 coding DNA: TGTGCCAGCAGCTTCGAGCGAGCGCAGTATTTT.

The CDR3 DNA is TGTGCCAGCAGCTTAGTACTTCAGAACACTGAAGCTTTCTTT. The encoded protein is CASSLVLQNTEAFF. The chain links TRBV7-6 to TRBJ1-1; D remains ambiguous. Trimming shortened V by 1 base and J by 1 base, and 7 bases separated the two germline ends. The length of the CDR3 is 14 residues. CDR1 is SGHVS, CDR2 FNYEAQ, per germline.

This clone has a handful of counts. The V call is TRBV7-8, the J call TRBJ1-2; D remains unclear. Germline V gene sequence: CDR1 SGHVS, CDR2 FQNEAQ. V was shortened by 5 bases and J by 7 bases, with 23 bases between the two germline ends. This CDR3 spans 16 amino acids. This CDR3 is CASSPGSWESGGGYTF. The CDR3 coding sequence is TGTGCCAGCAGCCCCGGGTCGTGGGAATCGGGAGGTGGCTACACCTTC.

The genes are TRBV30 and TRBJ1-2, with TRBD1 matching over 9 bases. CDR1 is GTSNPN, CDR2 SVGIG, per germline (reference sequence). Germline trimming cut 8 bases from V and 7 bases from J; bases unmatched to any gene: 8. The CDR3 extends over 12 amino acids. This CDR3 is CARAGTGFGYTF. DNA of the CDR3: TGTGCCCGGGCCGGGACAGGGTTTGGCTACACCTTC. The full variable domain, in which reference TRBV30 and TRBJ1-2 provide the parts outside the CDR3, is SQTIHQWPATLVQPVGSPLSLECTVEGTSNPNLYWYRQAAGRGLQLLFYSVGIGQISSEVPQNLSASRPQDRQFILSSKKLLLSDSGFYLCARAGTGFGYTFGSGTRLTVV.

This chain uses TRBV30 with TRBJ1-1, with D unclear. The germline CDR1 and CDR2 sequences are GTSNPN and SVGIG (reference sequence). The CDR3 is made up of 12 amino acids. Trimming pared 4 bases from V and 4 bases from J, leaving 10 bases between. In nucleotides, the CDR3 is TGTGCCTGGACAGCTAGGCCCACTGAAGCTTTCTTT. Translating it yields CAWTARPTEAFF.

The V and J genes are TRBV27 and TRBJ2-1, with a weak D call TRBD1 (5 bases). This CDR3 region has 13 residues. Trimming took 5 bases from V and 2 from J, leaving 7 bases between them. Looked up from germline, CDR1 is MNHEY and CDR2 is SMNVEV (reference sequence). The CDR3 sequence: CASSGAPYNEQFF. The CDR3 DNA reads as TGTGCCAGCAGTGGGGCCCCCTACAATGAGCAGTTCTTC.

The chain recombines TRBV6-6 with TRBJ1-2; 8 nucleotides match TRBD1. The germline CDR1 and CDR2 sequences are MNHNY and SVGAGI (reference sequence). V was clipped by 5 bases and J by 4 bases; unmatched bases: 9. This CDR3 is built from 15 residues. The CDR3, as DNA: TGTGCCAGCAGTAACACCGGGACAGGCCCCTATGGCTACACCTTC. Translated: CASSNTGTGPYGYTF.

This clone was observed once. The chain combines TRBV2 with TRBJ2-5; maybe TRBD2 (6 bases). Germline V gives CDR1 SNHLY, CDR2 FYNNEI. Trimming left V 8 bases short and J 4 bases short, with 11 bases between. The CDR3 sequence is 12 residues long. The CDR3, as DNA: TGTGCCAGCGTAGGGACTGGAGAGACCCAGTACTTC. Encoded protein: CASVGTGETQYF.

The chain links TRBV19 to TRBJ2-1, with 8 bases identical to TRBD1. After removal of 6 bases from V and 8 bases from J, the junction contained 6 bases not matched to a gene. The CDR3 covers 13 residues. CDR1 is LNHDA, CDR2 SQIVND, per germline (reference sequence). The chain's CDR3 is CASSSGGLHEQFF. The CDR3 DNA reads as TGTGCCAGTAGCTCAGGGGGCCTCCATGAGCAGTTCTTC.